A selection of T cell receptor beta chains follows, all from one sample in a study of blood T cell repertoires in COVID-19. The repertoire was sequenced with immunoSEQ multiplex PCR; TCRdb's copy has only in-frame clones and lacks some. The data show some 250,000 clones, with roughly 93% seen just once and roughly 2% held by the top ten. Specimen: PBMCs or T cells enriched from blood (not recorded which). These receptor sequences come from a woman in her forties with acute COVID-19. Both conserved end residues are part of each CDR3. D genes are given only for firm matches. Size is stated for part of the rows, as once, few or many counts, or as a class when the clone is expanded.

clone_size,j_call,v_call,d_call,cdr3_aa,cdr3_nt
NA,TRBJ2-1,TRBV6-6,TRBD1,CASSRTGGLEQFF,TGTGCCAGCAGCCGGACAGGGGGCCTTGAGCAGTTCTTC
NA,TRBJ2-5,TRBV6-5,NA,CASSYSGGGETQYF,TGTGCCAGCAGTTACTCGGGGGGAGGTGAGACCCAGTACTTC
NA,TRBJ2-3,TRBV19,TRBD2,CASSTPGLAGGADTQYF,TGTGCCAGTAGTACTCCGGGACTAGCGGGAGGGGCAGATACGCAGTATTTT
NA,TRBJ1-5,TRBV7-6,NA,CASSREGGQNNQPQHF,TGTGCCAGCAGCCGAGAGGGGGGGCAGAACAATCAGCCCCAGCATTTT
once,TRBJ1-4,TRBV5-1,TRBD1,CASSLGQRNEKLFF,TGCGCCAGCAGCCTGGGACAGAGAAATGAAAAACTGTTTTTT
NA,TRBJ1-1,TRBV2,TRBD1,CASSEGAQGARTEAFF,TGTGCCAGCAGTGAGGGGGCCCAGGGGGCGAGAACTGAAGCTTTCTTT
NA,TRBJ1-4,TRBV4-1,NA,CASSQDRVYEKLFF,TGCGCCAGCAGCCAAGACAGGGTGTACGAAAAACTGTTTTTT
once,TRBJ2-7,TRBV6-5,TRBD2,CASSLASGAYEQYF,TGTGCCAGCAGTTTGGCTAGCGGGGCCTACGAGCAGTACTTC
once,TRBJ1-2,TRBV19,NA,CASTTGRPGNYGYTF,TGTGCCAGTACTACAGGACGACCAGGGAACTATGGCTACACCTTC
NA,TRBJ2-5,TRBV30,NA,CAWSVNLLARGETQYF,TGTGCCTGGAGTGTCAACCTCCTAGCGCGTGGAGAGACCCAGTACTTC
NA,TRBJ1-2,TRBV28,NA,CASSGQGLFYGYTF,TGTGCCAGCAGTGGGCAGGGTCTTTTCTATGGCTACACCTTC
NA,TRBJ1-5,TRBV4-2,NA,CASSQDLRQPQHF,TGTGCCAGCAGCCAAGATCTACGTCAGCCCCAGCATTTT
NA,TRBJ1-5,TRBV28,TRBD1,CASSSHPGRGRNQPQHF,TGTGCCAGCAGTTCCCACCCTGGCAGGGGGCGAAATCAGCCCCAGCATTTT
NA,TRBJ2-1,TRBV15,TRBD2,CATSRALLASDYNEQFF,TGTGCCACCAGCAGAGCCTTACTAGCGTCAGATTACAATGAGCAGTTCTTC
NA,TRBJ2-5,TRBV11-2,TRBD2,CASSSSGRGETQYF,TGTGCCAGCAGCTCTAGCGGGAGGGGGGAGACCCAGTACTTC
NA,TRBJ1-6,TRBV2,TRBD1,CASSPGQGPNSPLHF,TGTGCCAGCAGTCCCGGACAGGGTCCGAATTCACCCCTCCACTTT
few,TRBJ1-6,TRBV7-9,NA,CASSPTGRNSPLHF,TGTGCCAGCAGCCCAACAGGACGGAATTCACCCCTCCACTTT
once,TRBJ2-1,TRBV4-3,TRBD2,CASSQSGRADEQFF,TGCGCCAGCAGCCAGAGCGGGAGGGCCGATGAGCAGTTCTTC
NA,TRBJ1-6,TRBV6-5,NA,CASGSQNHSPLHF,TGTGCCAGCGGGAGCCAAAATCATTCACCCCTCCACTTT
few,TRBJ1-1,TRBV5-1,NA,CASSTGQANTEAFF,TGCGCCAGCAGCACGGGACAAGCGAACACTGAAGCTTTCTTT
NA,TRBJ1-1,TRBV18,NA,CASSTDTEAFF,TGTGCCAGCTCAACGGACACGGAAGCTTTCTTT
NA,TRBJ2-7,TRBV6-5,TRBD1,CASSYSGQGGYEQYF,TGTGCCAGCAGTTATAGCGGACAGGGTGGGTACGAGCAGTACTTC